This T cell receptor beta chain was found in a study of response to subunit inactivated influenza vaccine. Using its own MiXCR run on the RT-PCR reads, TCRdb lists one record per CDR3 protein. The sample lists approximately 170,000 distinct CDR3 sequences, about an eighth seen once, with less than 30% in the top ten. V was clipped by 3 bases and J by 4 bases; unmatched bases: 5. Germline CDR1 and CDR2: LGHDT and YNNKEL (reference sequence). The CDR3 contains 15 residues. This clonotype was detected ten times or more. These same records also appear under a second study, on T cells expressing NK-cell markers. That source adds: UMI-tagged 5'RACE template switching yielded the TCR beta cDNA. Within the sequenced cohort of eight donors, seven exhibited HCMV seropositivity and one was seronegative. In several experiments, sorting was confined to alpha-beta TCR T cells through use of an anti-gamma-delta TCR antibody. Of CD8+ T cells, roughly 1.0-7.5% belonged to dominant NKG2C+ clonotypes in 5 or 6 donors. Whether expanded NKG2C-expressing T cell clones recognize HCMV is unknown.

The chain is built from TRBV3-1 and TRBJ2-1, with 8 bases that match TRBD2. Sequencing was performed on CD8+ T cells sorted from PBMCs, taken about 13 days after vaccination. The source of this sequence is a man aged 50-60 years who received an inactivated influenza vaccine. The CDR3 region is CASSQAGLGYNEQFF. The CDR3 bases are TGTGCCAGCAGCCAGGCGGGACTAGGGTACAATGAGCAGTTCTTC.